Sequencing of this T cell receptor (beta chain) was carried out in a study of blood T cell repertoires in COVID-19. In germline, CDR1 is SGHRS, CDR2 YFSETQ. The ends lost 4 bases at V and 3 bases at J; junction bases unmatched: 10. The CDR3 contains 17 residues. The method was immunoSEQ multiplex PCR; TCRdb's version includes in-frame clones alone and lacks a portion of them. The profile covers 200,000 to 300,000 clones, with more than 70% appearing a single time and 2% to 2.5% taken by the ten largest. The rearrangement uses TRBV5-1 and TRBJ1-3; 10 bases are a match to TRBD1. Source material: PBMCs or T cells enriched from blood (not recorded which). The source is a middle-aged woman with acute COVID-19. This CDR3 reads CASSPLRQGAYGNTIYF. The CDR3 coding sequence is TGCGCCAGCAGCCCGCTAAGACAGGGGGCCTATGGAAACACCATATATTTT.